This T cell receptor beta chain emerged from a study of response to subunit inactivated influenza vaccine (dated by TCRdb to 2016 to 2018). For context, the study as a whole: Deep quantitative T cell receptor repertoire profiling was used in the study to track responses to a trivalent subunit inactivated influenza vaccine. General conclusions and limits of the study: The authors suggested that each seasonal influenza vaccination may recruit only a limited number of new T cells.

Library preparation was by RT-PCR. Instrument used: Illumina HiSeq 2500. In-frame beta chains were kept once TCRdb had trimmed the public reads at Q25 with fastp and called clones with MiXCR. Every entry covers one CDR3 protein and lists the most common genes and DNA from its rows. The sample table holds just under 550,000 distinct CDR3 sequences, of which roughly 25% were seen once. The ten largest clonotypes hold under 3.5% of the sample. Reading the germline V gene gives CDR1 MGHRA and CDR2 YSYEKL. The CDR3 runs 16 amino acids, cysteine and phenylalanine included. Only the CDR3 portion is preserved as DNA: 48 bases, with reading frame beginning at the first base. V is clipped by 4 bases and J by 0 bases, and the sequence between their germline boundaries is 12 bases long. A note on this clonotype: Its specific antigen is unknown. No base-level quality is on record; no much larger clone is a single base apart.

This sample also appeared in a second study, on T cells expressing NK-cell markers. As the second study states: TCR beta cDNA libraries were made by 5'RACE template switching that added a universal primer site and unique molecular identifiers. Three sorted T-cell subsets (CD3+CD56+NKG2C+, CD3+CD56+NKG2C- and CD3+CD56-NKG2C+) from several donors had their TCR beta-chain repertoires profiled. Among the eight sequenced donors, only one was HCMV-seronegative, while the other seven were HCMV-seropositive. In several experiments an anti-gammadeltaTCR antibody was added to restrict sorting to alphabetaTCR-expressing T cells. In several donors, the dominant CD3+CD56+NKG2C+ clonotypes ranked among the top 10 CD8+ clonotypes, making up about 1.0-8% of CD8+ T cells. Those dominant clonotypes were again the most abundant among CD3+CD56-NKG2C+ cells in a few donors, at 28.3-60.1%. Whether the expanded NKG2C-expressing T cell clones were specific for HCMV antigens was left unclear. All eight donors whose samples were sequenced were randomly selected healthy volunteers, three of them men and five women. To determine HCMV serostatus, a commercial ELISA kit was used to detect HCMV-specific IgG in serum. Ficoll density gradient centrifugation was used to isolate peripheral blood mononuclear cells from blood. CD4+ and CD8+ T cells were isolated from PBMC by magnetic immunoseparation with Miltenyi isolation kits. cDNA synthesis was primed from the TCR beta constant segment and was followed by two successive PCR amplification steps. Illumina HiSeq 2000/2500, MiSeq or NextSeq was used to sequence libraries as 2 x 150 bp reads. MIGEC was used to demultiplex reads and group the reads by UMI, and MiTCR was used to assemble and quantify clonotypes. To exclude erroneous sequences, any TCR cDNA sequence not supported by at least two reads was discarded. The tcR package was used for downstream repertoire analysis, and clonotypes were matched between fractions using CDR3 nucleotide sequence together with V segment. VDJmatch was used to annotate antigen specificity against VDJdb, with one amino acid substitution in CDR3 permitted.

The sequence was collected from a man over 45 who received an inactivated influenza vaccine. Donor details come from another sample of the same person, matched by shared clones. The V gene is TRBV4-1 and the J gene is TRBJ1-4, with no confidently assigned D gene. Sequencing used CD4+ T cells sorted from PBMCs, obtained about 11 days after vaccination. Read as DNA, the sequence is TGCGCCAGCAGCCCAGGCAGACTTGCAACTAATGAAAAACTGTTTTTT. This is translated as CASSPGRLATNEKLFF.